The 19 T cell receptor beta chains in this list originate from one sample, sequenced in a study of cytomegalovirus exposure and HLA in healthy donors. The PCR made use of 60 Vbeta and 13 Jbeta primers. The method was immunoSEQ multiplex PCR; TCRdb's version includes in-frame clones alone and lacks a portion of them. The repertoire holds about 180,000 clones, over 75% seen once, with less than 2% in the top ten. Sequencing input: PBMCs. Every receptor here comes from a woman in her 30s in good health and CMV-seronegative.

The chain carries TRBV30 and TRBJ1-1, with D possibly matching TRBD1 (6 bases). Germline-derived CDR1 and CDR2 are GTSNPN and SVGIG (reference sequence). This CDR3 region has 11 residues. With 3 bases removed from V and 7 bases from J, the gap between germline ends came to 9 bases. Written as DNA, the CDR3 is TGTGCCTGGAGAAAAGGGGGTGAAGCTTTCTTT. Encoded protein: CAWRKGGEAFF.

This chain uses TRBV7-2 with TRBJ2-7, with D perhaps matching TRBD2 (6 bases). The CDR3 is 14 residues long. The V and J ends lost 1 base and 6 bases respectively, with 13 bases between them. Germline V gene lookup returns CDR1 SGHTA and CDR2 FQGNSA. Written as DNA, the CDR3 is TGTGCCAGCAGCTTAGAGTCCCGGAGGGGCGAGCAGTACTTC. This translates into CASSLESRRGEQYF.

The V gene is TRBV10-3, the J gene TRBJ1-2, with D possibly being TRBD1 (5 bases). Trimming stripped 4 bases from V and 3 bases from J, with 9 bases between. Germline V gene lookup returns CDR1 ENHRY and CDR2 SYGVKD. This CDR3 spans 13 amino acids. The CDR3 reads CAISADNYYGYTF. The CDR3 DNA reads TGTGCCATCAGTGCGGACAACTACTATGGCTACACCTTC.

In DNA, the CDR3 is TGCAGCGTTCGAGGGATGGACTATGGCTACACCTTC. This sequence encodes CSVRGMDYGYTF. This chain joins TRBV29-1 and TRBJ1-2; D not resolved. V was trimmed by 5 bases and J by 3 bases, leaving 10 bases between them. This CDR3 region has 12 residues. Germline lookup yields CDR1 SQVTM and CDR2 ANQGSEA.

This chain links TRBV6-6 with TRBJ1-1, with TRBD1 as a possible D gene (5 bases). This CDR3 is 14 amino acids long. The V gene lost 2 bases and the J gene lost 1 base, with 8 bases spanning the gap. Per the germline V gene, CDR1 is MNHNY and CDR2 is SVGAGI (reference sequence). The CDR3 loop is CASSYGGENTEAFF. The CDR3 DNA follows: TGTGCCAGCAGTTACGGGGGGGAGAACACTGAAGCTTTCTTT.

V gene TRBV2 combines with J gene TRBJ1-2, with TRBD1 matching over 8 bases. The V gene end was trimmed by 6 bases and the J gene end by 5 bases; junction bases not matched to a gene: 5. The CDR3 is 13 amino acids. Germline V lookup: CDR1 SNHLY, CDR2 FYNNEI. CDR3 amino acids: CASRVTGVYGYTF. The CDR3, as DNA: TGTGCCAGCAGGGTGACAGGGGTTTATGGCTACACCTTC.

The CDR3 sequence is CASRQSSTDTQYF. The CDR3 coding sequence is TGTGCCAGTAGACAGTCTAGCACAGATACGCAGTATTTT. The V call is TRBV7-3, the J call TRBJ2-3, with D maybe TRBD1 (5 bases). V lost 9 bases to trimming and J lost 0 bases, with 10 bases between them. The V gene's germline CDR1 is SGHTA and CDR2 FQGTGA. There are 13 residues in the CDR3.

The rearrangement joins TRBV27 to TRBJ2-7, with 7 bases identical to TRBD2. J gave up 3 bases and V 4 bases, and 3 bases lay outside the gene matches. The V gene's germline CDR1 is MNHEY and CDR2 SMNVEV (reference sequence). The CDR3 runs to 13 residues. CDR3: CASSSAGRYEQYF. In nucleotides, the CDR3 is TGTGCCAGCAGTTCAGCGGGACGCTACGAGCAGTACTTC.

This sequence joins TRBV7-2 and TRBJ1-1; a possible D gene is TRBD1 (5 bases). Germline V gives CDR1 SGHTA, CDR2 FQGNSA. The CDR3 sequence is 14 residues long. V lost 5 bases, J lost 1 base, and 11 bases lay in between. Written as DNA, the CDR3 is TGTGCCAGCAGCCCGTCGACAGCGAACACTGAAGCTTTCTTT. This sequence encodes CASSPSTANTEAFF.

A single count supports this clone. This chain links TRBV6-5 with TRBJ1-4, with 7 bases that match TRBD1. Germline CDR1 is MNHEY and CDR2 is SVGAGI. The CDR3 spans 16 residues. V shed 2 bases, J shed 3 bases, and the junction held 6 bases outside the gene matches. CDR3 DNA sequence: TGTGCCAGCAGTTACCGCCCAGGGGGATCTAATGAAAAACTGTTTTTT. This translates into CASSYRPGGSNEKLFF.

The J gene is TRBJ1-4, the V gene TRBV19; TRBD1 matches 9 bases. The CDR3 extends over 14 amino acids. V gave up 7 bases and J gave up 5 bases; unmatched junction bases: 5. Germline V CDR1 and CDR2: LNHDA, SQIVND (reference sequence). The CDR3 reads CASTLTGGNEKLFF. The CDR3 nucleotides read TGTGCCAGTACTCTGACAGGGGGAAATGAAAAACTGTTTTTT. The full variable domain, in which reference TRBV19 and TRBJ1-4 provide the parts outside the CDR3, is DGGITQSPKYLFRKEGQNVTLSCEQNLNHDAMYWYRQDPGQGLRLIYYSQIVNDFQKGDIAEGYSVSREKKESFPLTVTSAQKNPTAFYLCASTLTGGNEKLFFGSGTQLSVL.

This CDR3 is CASSRGGGSLSEQFF. CDR3 nucleotides: TGTGCCAGCAGTCGAGGCGGGGGGAGTCTCAGTGAGCAGTTCTTC. The rearrangement links TRBV9 to TRBJ2-1; TRBD2 aligns across 8 bases. CDR1 and CDR2 from the germline V gene are SGDLS and YYNGEE. The CDR3 consists of 15 residues. After removal of 5 bases from V and 9 bases from J, the junction contained 13 bases not matched to a gene.

The chain joins TRBV5-4 to TRBJ2-2; D remains unclear. V gave up 2 bases and J gave up 6 bases, with 8 bases separating them. The germline V gene encodes CDR1 SGHNT and CDR2 YYREEE (reference sequence). The CDR3 covers 13 residues. The CDR3: CASSFFQAGELFF. In DNA form, the CDR3 reads TGTGCCAGCAGCTTTTTTCAGGCCGGGGAGCTGTTTTTT.

V is TRBV6-1 and J is TRBJ2-5, with 9 bases that match TRBD1. The V gene end was trimmed by 1 base and the J gene end by 11 bases; junction bases not matched to a gene: 5. The CDR3 is 13 amino acids. Germline CDR1 MNHNS, CDR2 SASEGT. CDR3 loop: CASSEGTGVEQYF. CDR3 coding DNA: TGTGCCAGCAGTGAAGGGACAGGGGTTGAGCAGTACTTC.

As to this clone: A read error may produce the germline difference seen at one junction end. The V and J genes are TRBV10-3 and TRBJ2-7, with TRBD1 matching 9 bases. The CDR3 loop spans 13 amino acids. Germline V gene sequence: CDR1 ENHRY, CDR2 SYGVKD. The CDR3 DNA follows: TGTGCCATCACCGGACAGGGGTCCTTCGAGCAGTACTTC. As protein: CAITGQGSFEQYF.

The chain combines TRBV5-4 with TRBJ2-5, with 10 bases aligning to TRBD2. The CDR3 runs to 15 residues. The V gene's germline CDR1 is SGHNT and CDR2 YYREEE (reference sequence). With V trimmed by 0 bases and J by 2 bases, 1 base remained unmatched. The CDR3 nucleotides read TGTGCCAGCAGCTTGGCAGCGGGGGGGCAAGAGACCCAGTACTTC. Its translation: CASSLAAGGQETQYF.

This chain links TRBV10-3 with TRBJ1-1, with D possibly being TRBD1 (5 bases). The CDR3 is made up of 13 amino acids. Trimming cost V 1 base and J 4 bases, with 7 bases left between them. Germline V gene data show CDR1 as ENHRY and CDR2 as SYGVKD. The CDR3 sequence is CAISEWGVTEAFF. CDR3 coding DNA: TGTGCCATCAGTGAGTGGGGGGTCACTGAAGCTTTCTTT.

V is TRBV7-8 and J is TRBJ2-7; possible D gene TRBD2, 6 bases. The length of the CDR3 is 11 residues. Germline loops: CDR1 SGHVS, CDR2 FQNEAQ. Trimming took off 5 bases at V and 5 bases at J, with 7 bases between the two ends. CDR3 residues: CASSGGDEQYF. CDR3 DNA: TGTGCCAGCAGCGGAGGGGACGAGCAGTACTTC. The variable domain in full, completed from reference TRBV7-8 and TRBJ2-7, reads GAGVSQSPRYKVAKRGQDVALRCDPISGHVSLFWYQQALGQGPEFLTYFQNEAQLDKSGLPSDRFFAERPEGSVSTLKIQRTQQEDSAVYLCASSGGDEQYFGPGTRLTVT.

This clone appeared a few times. The chain joins TRBV6-5 to TRBJ1-4; 7 nucleotides match TRBD1. Trimming took 10 bases from V and 7 from J; bases not matched to a gene: 15. Per germline, CDR1 MNHEY and CDR2 SVGAGI. The CDR3 has 15 residues. CDR3 nucleotide sequence: TGTGCCACCAACGACAGGGCAGGGGCGGGTGAAAAACTGTTTTTT. As protein: CATNDRAGAGEKLFF.